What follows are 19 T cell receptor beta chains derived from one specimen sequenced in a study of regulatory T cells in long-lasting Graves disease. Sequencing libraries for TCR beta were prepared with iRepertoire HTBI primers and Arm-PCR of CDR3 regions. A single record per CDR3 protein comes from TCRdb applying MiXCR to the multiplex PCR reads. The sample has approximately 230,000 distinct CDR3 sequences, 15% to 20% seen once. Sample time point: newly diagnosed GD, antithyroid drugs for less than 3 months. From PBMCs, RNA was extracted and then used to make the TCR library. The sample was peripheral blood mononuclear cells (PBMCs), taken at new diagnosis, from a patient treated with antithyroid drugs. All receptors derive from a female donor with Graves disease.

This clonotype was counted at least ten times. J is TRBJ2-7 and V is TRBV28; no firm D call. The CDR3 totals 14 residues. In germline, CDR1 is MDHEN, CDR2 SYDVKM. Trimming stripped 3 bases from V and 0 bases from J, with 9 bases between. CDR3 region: CASSFSPLSYEQYF. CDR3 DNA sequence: TGTGCCAGCAGTTTTTCCCCTCTCTCCTACGAGCAGTACTTC.

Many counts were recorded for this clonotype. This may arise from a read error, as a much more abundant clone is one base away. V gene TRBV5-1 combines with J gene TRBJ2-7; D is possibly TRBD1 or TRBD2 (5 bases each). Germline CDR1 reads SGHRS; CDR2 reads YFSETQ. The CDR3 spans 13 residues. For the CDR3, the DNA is TGTGCCAGCAGTTTGGGGGTCTCCTACGAGCAGTACTTC. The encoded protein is CASSLGVSYEQYF.

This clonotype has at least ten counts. CDR3 loop: CSARAGLALDTQYF. The CDR3 DNA reads as TGCAGTGCTAGAGCGGGACTAGCGTTAGATACGCAGTATTTT. This sequence joins TRBV20-1 and TRBJ2-3, with 10 bases matching TRBD2. Germline trimming cut 1 base from V and 5 bases from J; bases unmatched to any gene: 3. Germline V gene lookup returns CDR1 DFQATT and CDR2 SNEGSKA (reference sequence). The CDR3 spans 14 residues.

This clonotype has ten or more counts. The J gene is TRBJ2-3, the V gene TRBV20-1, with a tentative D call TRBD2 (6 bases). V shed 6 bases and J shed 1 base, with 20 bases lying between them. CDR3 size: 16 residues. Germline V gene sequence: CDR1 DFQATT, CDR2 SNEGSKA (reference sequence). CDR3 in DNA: TGCAGTGCCCTGACGCTAGCGCCGAGAGGCACAGATACGCAGTATTTT. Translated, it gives CSALTLAPRGTDTQYF.

This CDR3 reads CASSLGADTEAFF. CDR3 sequence (DNA): TGCGCCAGCAGCTTAGGGGCTGACACTGAAGCTTTCTTT. This chain links TRBV5-1 with TRBJ1-1, with a tentative D call TRBD1 (5 bases). The CDR3 is 13 amino acids. CDR1 is SGHRS and CDR2 is YFSETQ in the germline V gene. Trimming took 2 bases from V and 3 from J, leaving 8 bases between them.

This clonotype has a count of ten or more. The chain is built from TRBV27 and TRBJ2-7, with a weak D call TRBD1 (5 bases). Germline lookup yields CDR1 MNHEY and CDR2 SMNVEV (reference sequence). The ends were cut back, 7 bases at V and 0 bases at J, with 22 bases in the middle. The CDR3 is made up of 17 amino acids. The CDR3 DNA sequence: TGTGCCAGCATCGAAAACCACAGGTTCTCTGACTCCTACGAGCAGTACTTC. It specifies CASIENHRFSDSYEQYF.

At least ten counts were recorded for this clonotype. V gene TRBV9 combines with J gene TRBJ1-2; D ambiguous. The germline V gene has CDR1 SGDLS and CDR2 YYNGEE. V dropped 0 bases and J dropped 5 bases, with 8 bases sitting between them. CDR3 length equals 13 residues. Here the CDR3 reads CASSVVPGYGYTF. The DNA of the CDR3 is TGTGCCAGCAGCGTAGTCCCCGGTTATGGCTACACCTTC.

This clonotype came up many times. CDR3 nucleotides: TGCAGCGCCAGCAGGGTGGAGACCCAGTACTTC. It codes for CSASRVETQYF. The V call is TRBV29-1, the J call TRBJ2-5; tentatively, D is TRBD1 (5 bases). V gave up 7 bases and J gave up 5 bases, with 11 bases separating them. The CDR3 is made up of 11 amino acids. The germline gives CDR1 SQVTM, CDR2 ANQGSEA.

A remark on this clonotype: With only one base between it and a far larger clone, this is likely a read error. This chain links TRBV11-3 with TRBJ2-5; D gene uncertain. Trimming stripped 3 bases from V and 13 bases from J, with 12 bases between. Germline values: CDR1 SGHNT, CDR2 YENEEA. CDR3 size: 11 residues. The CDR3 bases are TGTGCCAGCAGCTTGGCTAACCGGTTGTACTTC. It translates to CASSLANRLYF.

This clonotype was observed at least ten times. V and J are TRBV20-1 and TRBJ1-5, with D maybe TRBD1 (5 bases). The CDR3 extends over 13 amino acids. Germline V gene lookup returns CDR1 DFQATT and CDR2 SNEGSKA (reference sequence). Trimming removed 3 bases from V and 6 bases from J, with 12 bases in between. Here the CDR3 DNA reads TGCAGTGCTAGTTTGCAGGGTGGTCAGCCCCAGCATTTT. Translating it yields CSASLQGGQPQHF.

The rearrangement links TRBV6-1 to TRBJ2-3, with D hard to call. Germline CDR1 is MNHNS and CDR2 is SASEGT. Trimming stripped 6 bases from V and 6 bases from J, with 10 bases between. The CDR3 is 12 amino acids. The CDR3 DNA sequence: TGTGCCAGCAGCCAGAGGCAGGATACGCAGTATTTT. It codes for CASSQRQDTQYF.

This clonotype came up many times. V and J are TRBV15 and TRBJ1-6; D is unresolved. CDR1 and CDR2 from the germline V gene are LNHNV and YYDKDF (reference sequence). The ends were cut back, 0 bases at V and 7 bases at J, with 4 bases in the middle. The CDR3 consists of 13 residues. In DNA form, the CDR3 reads TGTGCCACCAGCAGAGATCGCAATTCACCCCTCCACTTT. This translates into CATSRDRNSPLHF.

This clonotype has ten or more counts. The CDR3 DNA is TGTGCCAGCAGTGCTACTAGCGGGACGACGGCAGATACGCAGTATTTT. Translated: CASSATSGTTADTQYF. The J gene is TRBJ2-3, the V gene TRBV2, with 10 bases that match TRBD2. Germline values: CDR1 SNHLY, CDR2 FYNNEI. Trimming took 4 bases from V and 4 from J; bases not matched to a gene: 8. CDR3 length equals 16 residues.

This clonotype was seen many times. The CDR3 region has the DNA TGTGCCAGTAGCTACCCAGGTGAGGGCGAGCAGTACTTC. This translates into CASSYPGEGEQYF. The chain combines TRBV19 with TRBJ2-7, with D maybe TRBD2 (5 bases). This CDR3 is built from 13 residues. Trimming removed 6 bases at V and 6 bases at J, with 15 bases between. Per germline, CDR1 LNHDA and CDR2 SQIVND (reference sequence).

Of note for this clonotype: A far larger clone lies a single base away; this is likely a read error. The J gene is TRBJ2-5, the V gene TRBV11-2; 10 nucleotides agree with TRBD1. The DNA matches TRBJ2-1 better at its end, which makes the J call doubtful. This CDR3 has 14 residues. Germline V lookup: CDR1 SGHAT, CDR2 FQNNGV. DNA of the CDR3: TGTGCCAGCAGCCTGACAGGGGGCACCTACGAGCAGTTCTTC. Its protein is CASSLTGGTYEQFF.

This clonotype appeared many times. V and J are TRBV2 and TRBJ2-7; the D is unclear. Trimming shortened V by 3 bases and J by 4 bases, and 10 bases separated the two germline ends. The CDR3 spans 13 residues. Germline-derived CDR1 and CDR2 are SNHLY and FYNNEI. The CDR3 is CASSENFLYEQYF. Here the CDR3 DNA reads TGTGCCAGCAGTGAGAACTTCCTGTACGAGCAGTACTTC.

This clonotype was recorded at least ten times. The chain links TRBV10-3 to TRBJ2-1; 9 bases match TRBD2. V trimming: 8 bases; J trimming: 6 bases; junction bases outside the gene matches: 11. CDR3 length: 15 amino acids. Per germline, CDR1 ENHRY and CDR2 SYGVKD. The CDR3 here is CAIGGSGSLSNEQFF. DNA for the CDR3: TGTGCCATCGGGGGTAGCGGGAGTCTCAGCAATGAGCAGTTCTTC.

CDR3 nucleotides: TGCAGTGGTCGTGAAGGGTGGGCAGATACGCAGTATTTT. This gives the protein CSGREGWADTQYF. The J gene is TRBJ2-3, the V gene TRBV20-1; D gene ambiguous. This CDR3 has 13 amino acids. Trimming removed 7 bases at V and 4 bases at J, with 15 bases between. Per germline, CDR1 DFQATT and CDR2 SNEGSKA (reference sequence).

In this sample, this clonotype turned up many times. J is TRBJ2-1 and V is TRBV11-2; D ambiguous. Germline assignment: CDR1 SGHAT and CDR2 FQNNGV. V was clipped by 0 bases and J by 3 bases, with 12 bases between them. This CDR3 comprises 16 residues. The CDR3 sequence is CASSLDPSPHYNEQFF. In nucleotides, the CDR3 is TGTGCCAGCAGCTTAGATCCCAGCCCCCACTACAATGAGCAGTTCTTC.